This T cell receptor (beta chain) emerged from a study of blood T cell repertoires in COVID-19. Whole-study context: PBMCs, B-cell-depleted T cells, or T cells provided the cDNA or gDNA that made up the material.

This CDR3 is 15 amino acids long. Trimming shortened V by 5 bases and J by 5 bases, and 18 bases separated the two germline ends. Germline CDR1 reads LNHNV; CDR2 reads YYDKDF (reference sequence). Assay used: immunoSEQ multiplex PCR; TCRdb lists only in-frame clones, some missing. Here the sample spans 20,000 to 25,000 clones, around 88% being singletons. Material: peripheral blood. This clonotype originated in a human donor with active COVID-19. The donor label of this sample is uncertain. The chain couples TRBV15 to TRBJ2-5; D is possibly TRBD2 (6 bases). CDR3 region: CATSDPPGVGETQYF. CDR3 sequence (DNA): TGTGCCACCAGCGACCCACCGGGGGTGGGGGAGACCCAGTACTTC.